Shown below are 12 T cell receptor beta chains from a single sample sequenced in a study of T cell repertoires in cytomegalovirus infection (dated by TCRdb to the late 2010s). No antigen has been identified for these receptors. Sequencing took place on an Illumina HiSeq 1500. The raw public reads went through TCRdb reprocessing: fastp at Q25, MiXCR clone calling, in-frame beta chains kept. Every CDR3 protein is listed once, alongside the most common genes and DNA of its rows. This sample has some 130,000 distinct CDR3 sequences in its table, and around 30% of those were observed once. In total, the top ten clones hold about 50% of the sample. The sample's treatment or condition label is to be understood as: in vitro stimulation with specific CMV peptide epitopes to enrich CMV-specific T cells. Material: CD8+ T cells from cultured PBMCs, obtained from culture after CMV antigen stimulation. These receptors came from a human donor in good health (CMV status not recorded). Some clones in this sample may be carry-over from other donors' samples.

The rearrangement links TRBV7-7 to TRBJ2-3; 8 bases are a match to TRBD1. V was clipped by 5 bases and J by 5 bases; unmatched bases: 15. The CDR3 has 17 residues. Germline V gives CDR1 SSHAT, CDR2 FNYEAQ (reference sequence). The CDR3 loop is CASSPLLGAGGRDTQYF. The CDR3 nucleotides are TGTGCCAGCAGCCCCCTTTTGGGAGCAGGGGGCAGAGATACGCAGTATTTT.

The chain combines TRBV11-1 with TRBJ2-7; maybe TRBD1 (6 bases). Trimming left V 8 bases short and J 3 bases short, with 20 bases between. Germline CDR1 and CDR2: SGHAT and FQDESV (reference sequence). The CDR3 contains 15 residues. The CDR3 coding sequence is TGTGCCAGCGGTCCCCGGGGACAACATTTCTACGAGCAGTACTTC. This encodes CASGPRGQHFYEQYF.

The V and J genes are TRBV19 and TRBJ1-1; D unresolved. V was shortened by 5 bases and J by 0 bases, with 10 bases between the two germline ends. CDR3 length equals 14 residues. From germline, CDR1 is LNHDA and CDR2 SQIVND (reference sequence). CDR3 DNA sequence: TGTGCCAGTAGTGGATACCTAATGAACACTGAAGCTTTCTTT. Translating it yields CASSGYLMNTEAFF.

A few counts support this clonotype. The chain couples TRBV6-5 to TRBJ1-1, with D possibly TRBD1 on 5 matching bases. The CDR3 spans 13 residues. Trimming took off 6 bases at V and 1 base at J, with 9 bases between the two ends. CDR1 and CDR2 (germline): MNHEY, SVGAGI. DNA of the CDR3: TGTGCCAGCAGCTACGGACAGAACACTGAAGCTTTCTTT. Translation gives CASSYGQNTEAFF.

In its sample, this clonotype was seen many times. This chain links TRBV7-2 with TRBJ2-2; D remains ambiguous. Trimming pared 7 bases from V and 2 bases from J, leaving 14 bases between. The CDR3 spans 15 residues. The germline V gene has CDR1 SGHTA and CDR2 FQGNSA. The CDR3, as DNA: TGTGCCAGCACCCGAGACCGACAAAACACCGGGGAGCTGTTTTTT. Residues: CASTRDRQNTGELFF.

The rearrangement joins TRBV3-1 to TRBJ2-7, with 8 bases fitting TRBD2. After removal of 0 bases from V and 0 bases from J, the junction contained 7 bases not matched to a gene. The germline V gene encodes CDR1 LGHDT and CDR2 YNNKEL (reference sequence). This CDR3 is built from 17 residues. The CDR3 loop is CASSQDLRGGVSYEQYF. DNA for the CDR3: TGTGCCAGCAGCCAAGATCTTCGGGGGGGCGTCTCCTACGAGCAGTACTTC.

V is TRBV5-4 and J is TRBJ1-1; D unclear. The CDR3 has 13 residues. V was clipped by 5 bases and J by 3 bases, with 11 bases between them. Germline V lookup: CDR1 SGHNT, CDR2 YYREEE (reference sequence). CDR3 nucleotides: TGTGCCAGCAGGGAGGTGAGGGACACTGAAGCTTTCTTT. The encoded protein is CASREVRDTEAFF. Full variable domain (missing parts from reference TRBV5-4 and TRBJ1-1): ETGVTQSPTHLIKTRGQQVTLRCSSQSGHNTVSWYQQALGQGPQFIFQYYREEENGRGNFPPRFSGLQFPNYSSELNVNALELDDSALYLCASREVRDTEAFFGQGTRLTVV.

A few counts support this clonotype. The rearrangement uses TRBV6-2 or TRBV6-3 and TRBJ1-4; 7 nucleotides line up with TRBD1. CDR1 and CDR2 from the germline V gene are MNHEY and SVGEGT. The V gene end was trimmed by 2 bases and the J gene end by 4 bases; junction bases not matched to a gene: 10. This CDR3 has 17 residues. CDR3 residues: CASSYGPTGTSNEKLFF. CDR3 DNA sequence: TGTGCCAGCAGTTACGGACCGACAGGGACAAGTAATGAAAAACTGTTTTTT.

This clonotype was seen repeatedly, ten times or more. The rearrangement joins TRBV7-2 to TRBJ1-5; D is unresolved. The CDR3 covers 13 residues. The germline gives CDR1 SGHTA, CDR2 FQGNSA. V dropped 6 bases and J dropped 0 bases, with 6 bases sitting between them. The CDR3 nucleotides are TGTGCCAGCAGTTGGAATAGCAATCAGCCCCAGCATTTT. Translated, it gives CASSWNSNQPQHF.

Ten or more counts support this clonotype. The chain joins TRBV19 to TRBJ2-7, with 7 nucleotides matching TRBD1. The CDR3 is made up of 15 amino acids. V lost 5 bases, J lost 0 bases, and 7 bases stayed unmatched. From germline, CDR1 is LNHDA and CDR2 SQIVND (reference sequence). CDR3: CASSPWDSSSYEQYF. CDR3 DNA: TGTGCCAGTAGTCCCTGGGACAGCAGCTCCTACGAGCAGTACTTC.

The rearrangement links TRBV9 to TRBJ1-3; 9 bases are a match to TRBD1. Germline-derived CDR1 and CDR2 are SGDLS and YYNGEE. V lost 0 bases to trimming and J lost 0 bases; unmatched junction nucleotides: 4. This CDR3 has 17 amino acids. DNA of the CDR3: TGTGCCAGCAGCGTAGCCGTGACAGGGGGCTCTGGAAACACCATATATTTT. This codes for CASSVAVTGGSGNTIYF.

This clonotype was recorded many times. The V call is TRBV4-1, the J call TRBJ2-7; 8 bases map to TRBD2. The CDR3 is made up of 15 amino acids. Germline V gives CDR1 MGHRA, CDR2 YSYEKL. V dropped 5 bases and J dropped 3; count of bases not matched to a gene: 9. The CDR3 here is CASSYSGAGGYEQYF. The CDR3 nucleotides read TGCGCCAGCAGCTATAGCGGGGCCGGGGGCTACGAGCAGTACTTC.